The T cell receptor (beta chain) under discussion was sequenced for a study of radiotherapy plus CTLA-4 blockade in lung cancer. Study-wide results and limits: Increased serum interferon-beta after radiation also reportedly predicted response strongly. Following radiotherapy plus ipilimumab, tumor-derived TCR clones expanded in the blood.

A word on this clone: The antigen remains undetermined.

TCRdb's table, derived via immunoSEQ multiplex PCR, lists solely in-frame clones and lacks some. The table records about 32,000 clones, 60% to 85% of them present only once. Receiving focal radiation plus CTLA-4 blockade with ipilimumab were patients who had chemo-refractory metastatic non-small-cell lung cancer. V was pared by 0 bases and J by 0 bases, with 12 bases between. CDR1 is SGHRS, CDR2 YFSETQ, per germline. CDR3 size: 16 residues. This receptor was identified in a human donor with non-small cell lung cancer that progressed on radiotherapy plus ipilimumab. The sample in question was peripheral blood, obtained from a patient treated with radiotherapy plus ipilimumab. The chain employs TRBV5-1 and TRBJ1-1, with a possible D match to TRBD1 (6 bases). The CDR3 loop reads CASSLARQGMNTEAFF. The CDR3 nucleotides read TGCGCCAGCAGCTTGGCGCGGCAGGGGATGAACACTGAAGCTTTCTTT.